The 27 T cell receptor beta chains below were found in one sample sequenced in a study of cytomegalovirus exposure and HLA in healthy donors. Primers: 60 Vbeta forward and 13 Jbeta reverse. The data were produced by immunoSEQ multiplex PCR, yet TCRdb's version contains in-frame clones alone and is incomplete. The sample consists of 200,000 to 250,000 clones, over 75% of them appearing once. Material for sequencing was PBMCs. The receptors derive from a woman aged 25 to 39 in good health and CMV-seronegative.

This chain connects TRBV5-4 to TRBJ2-1, with unresolved D. Trimming removed 1 base at V and 7 bases at J, with 12 bases between. Germline V CDR1 and CDR2: SGHNT, YYREEE (reference sequence). This CDR3 has 14 residues. For the CDR3, the DNA is TGTGCCAGCAGCTTGAAAAACAGTTGGAATGAGCAGTTCTTC. Translated, it gives CASSLKNSWNEQFF.

The V and J genes are TRBV7-2 and TRBJ2-3, with TRBD1 matching over 7 bases. Germline-derived CDR1 and CDR2 are SGHTA and FQGNSA. V gave up 5 bases and J gave up 2 bases; unmatched junction bases: 4. The length of the CDR3 is 14 residues. The chain's CDR3 is CASSPDRFTDTQYF. In DNA form, the CDR3 reads TGTGCCAGCAGCCCGGACAGGTTCACAGATACGCAGTATTTT.

V gene TRBV19 combines with J gene TRBJ2-7, with 7 bases fitting TRBD2. From germline, CDR1 is LNHDA and CDR2 SQIVND (reference sequence). V was clipped by 3 bases and J by 2 bases; unmatched bases: 4. The CDR3 has 14 amino acids. CDR3 nucleotide sequence: TGTGCCAGTAGTATCAAGGGGACTACCTACGAGCAGTACTTC. This codes for CASSIKGTTYEQYF.

Notes on this clone: One end of the junction fails to match germline, which may point to a read error. This rearrangement joins TRBV6-1 to TRBJ1-4; D is unclear. The CDR3 is 14 residues long. Germline values: CDR1 MNHNS, CDR2 SASEGT. The CDR3 sequence: CASSEGPNGEKLLF. The CDR3 coding sequence is TGTGCCAGCAGTGAAGGACCAAACGGGGAAAAACTGCTTTTT.

This clone was observed once. The chain couples TRBV7-6 to TRBJ2-5; D call uncertain. Trimming left V 6 bases short and J 2 bases short, with 4 bases between. The CDR3 runs to 11 residues. From germline, CDR1 is SGHVS and CDR2 FNYEAQ. CDR3 amino acids: CASRTQETQYF. DNA of the CDR3: TGTGCCAGCAGGACTCAAGAGACCCAGTACTTC.

V is TRBV5-1 and J is TRBJ2-7; 9 nucleotides match TRBD2. The CDR3 loop spans 15 amino acids. The trim removed 2 bases at V and 6 bases at J, leaving 9 bases unmatched. The V gene's germline CDR1 is SGHRS and CDR2 YFSETQ. The CDR3 is CASSFRAGGPGEQYF. In nucleotides, the CDR3 is TGCGCCAGCAGCTTTCGGGCGGGAGGGCCTGGCGAGCAGTACTTC.

J is TRBJ2-3 and V is TRBV7-9; D is possibly TRBD1 (6 bases). Trimming took 5 bases from V and 2 from J, leaving 8 bases between them. The CDR3 is made up of 13 amino acids. CDR1 and CDR2 from the germline V gene are SEHNR and FQNEAQ (reference sequence). The CDR3 loop is CASSDRSTDTQYF. CDR3 coding DNA: TGTGCCAGCAGCGACAGGTCCACAGATACGCAGTATTTT.

This chain uses TRBV6-1 with TRBJ1-6; 8 nucleotides agree with TRBD1. The CDR3 runs 14 residues. The germline gives CDR1 MNHNS, CDR2 SASEGT. CDR3 bases: TGTGGAGCCGGGACAGGACCCGACCATTCACCCCTCCACTTT. Protein sequence: CGAGTGPDHSPLHF.

The genes are TRBV5-1 and TRBJ2-2; 7 nucleotides agree with TRBD1. Germline V gene sequence: CDR1 SGHRS, CDR2 YFSETQ. Unmatched junction bases numbered 9, after V lost 0 bases and J lost 4 bases. CDR3 length equals 17 residues. The CDR3 here is CASSLEVLGGRTGELFF. CDR3 bases: TGCGCCAGCAGCTTGGAGGTGTTAGGGGGCCGCACCGGGGAGCTGTTTTTT.

The rearrangement uses TRBV10-3 and TRBJ2-5; maybe TRBD1 (6 bases). The J call may not be correct, given that the DNA end is closer to TRBJ2-7. The CDR3 consists of 16 residues. Germline V lookup: CDR1 ENHRY, CDR2 SYGVKD. The CDR3 is CAISDWQEGVLYEQYF. DNA for the CDR3: TGTGCCATCAGTGATTGGCAAGAGGGGGTACTCTACGAGCAGTACTTC.

The chain joins TRBV5-1 to TRBJ2-4, with 7 bases lining up with TRBD1. Germline V CDR1 and CDR2: SGHRS, YFSETQ. The CDR3 runs 15 residues. After removal of 5 bases from V and 4 bases from J, the junction contained 9 bases not matched to a gene. The CDR3 loop is CASRSLRDRKNIQYF. The CDR3 nucleotides read TGCGCCAGCAGAAGTCTCCGGGACAGAAAAAACATTCAGTACTTC.

The chain employs TRBV29-1 and TRBJ2-5; TRBD1 agrees at 9 bases. Matching the DNA end better, TRBJ2-7 makes the J call doubtful. The CDR3 covers 14 residues. The germline gives CDR1 SQVTM, CDR2 ANQGSEA. In DNA, the CDR3 is TGCAGCGTTGAAGATGGGGGACAGGGATACGAGCAGTACTTC. It translates to CSVEDGGQGYEQYF.

This chain connects TRBV28 to TRBJ2-7, with 16 bases aligning to TRBD2. Losses at the gene ends were 7 bases for V and 6 bases for J; bases not matched to a gene: 12. The CDR3 spans 17 residues. CDR1 is MDHEN, CDR2 SYDVKM, per germline. CDR3 nucleotides: TGTGCCAGCAACCCGGGACTAGCGGGAGGGAAGGTTCGCGAGCAGTACTTC. Residues: CASNPGLAGGKVREQYF.

This chain links TRBV7-2 with TRBJ2-5; D is undetermined. The CDR3 runs 13 residues. The germline V gene encodes CDR1 SGHTA and CDR2 FQGNSA. The V and J ends lost 1 base and 0 bases respectively, with 3 bases between them. CDR3 amino acids: CASSLDYQETQYF. CDR3 DNA: TGTGCCAGCAGCTTAGACTACCAAGAGACCCAGTACTTC.

CDR3 amino acids: CASSGEQGSATEAFF. The DNA of the CDR3 is TGCGCCAGCAGCGGAGAACAGGGCTCGGCCACTGAAGCTTTCTTT. The chain recombines TRBV5-1 with TRBJ1-1, with a tentative D call TRBD1 (6 bases). The CDR3 has 15 amino acids. V was cut by 4 bases and J by 4 bases, with 17 bases left in between. Germline values: CDR1 SGHRS, CDR2 YFSETQ.

The chain has TRBV19 and TRBJ1-2; D unclear. The CDR3 runs to 17 residues. Germline CDR1 LNHDA, CDR2 SQIVND (reference sequence). V lost 0 bases and J lost 0, with 14 bases in between. The CDR3: CASSIDLGSLANYGYTF. CDR3 DNA: TGTGCCAGTAGTATAGACCTTGGAAGCCTAGCTAACTATGGCTACACCTTC.

DNA for the CDR3: TGTGCCAGCAGCCCCGGGACTACTGCCTACGAGCAGTACTTC. It encodes CASSPGTTAYEQYF. The rearrangement uses TRBV7-6 and TRBJ2-7; TRBD2 aligns across 7 bases. The length of the CDR3 is 14 residues. Looked up from germline, CDR1 is SGHVS and CDR2 is FNYEAQ. The ends lost 5 bases at V and 2 bases at J; junction bases unmatched: 6.

This sequence joins TRBV7-8 and TRBJ2-1; D uncertain. The CDR3 covers 12 residues. Germline V gene data show CDR1 as SGHVS and CDR2 as FQNEAQ. V gave up 1 base and J gave up 7 bases, with 5 bases separating them. The CDR3 DNA is TGTGCCAGCAGCTTAGACGGGAATGAGCAGTTCTTC. Protein: CASSLDGNEQFF.

This chain connects TRBV4-1 to TRBJ2-7; 9 bases are a match to TRBD2. Germline-derived CDR1 and CDR2 are MGHRA and YSYEKL. The CDR3 spans 17 residues. Germline trimming cut 4 bases from V and 0 bases from J; bases unmatched to any gene: 10. CDR3 protein: CASSPRASGVSSYEQYF. The CDR3 bases are TGCGCCAGCAGCCCACGGGCTAGCGGGGTGAGCTCCTACGAGCAGTACTTC.

This CDR3 reads CASSREGRRELFF. As DNA, the CDR3 is TGTGCCAGCAGTCGGGAGGGGCGCCGGGAGCTGTTTTTT. This chain links TRBV28 with TRBJ2-2; 8 nucleotides match TRBD2. The CDR3 is 13 amino acids. The germline V gene has CDR1 MDHEN and CDR2 SYDVKM. Germline trimming cut 5 bases from V and 9 bases from J; bases unmatched to any gene: 5.

Only a few counts were recorded for this clone. This chain connects TRBV15 to TRBJ2-7, with TRBD1 matching 7 bases. After removal of 2 bases from V and 6 bases from J, the junction contained 4 bases not matched to a gene. This CDR3 is built from 13 residues. In germline, CDR1 is LNHNV, CDR2 YYDKDF (reference sequence). The CDR3 DNA is TGTGCCACCAGCAGACAACAGGGGTCCGAGCAGTACTTC. Translation gives CATSRQQGSEQYF.

V and J are TRBV27 and TRBJ2-5; tentative D call: TRBD1 (6 bases). Germline V lookup: CDR1 MNHEY, CDR2 SMNVEV (reference sequence). Trimming removed 5 bases at V and 5 bases at J, with 15 bases between. The CDR3 runs 14 residues. The CDR3 bases are TGTGCCAGCAGTGACAAAGGTACAGGGGAGACCCAGTACTTC. The encoded protein is CASSDKGTGETQYF.

This clone was recorded once. The CDR3 DNA follows: TGTGCCAGCAGTGAGCGGACAGGGACTATCGGGGAGCTGTTTTTT. Protein sequence: CASSERTGTIGELFF. The V and J genes are TRBV6-6 and TRBJ2-2; possibly TRBD1 for D (8 bases). CDR1 and CDR2 (germline): MNHNY, SVGAGI (reference sequence). V was pared by 5 bases and J by 7 bases, with 17 bases between. The CDR3 sequence is 15 residues long.

The CDR3 DNA reads TGTGCCTGGAGTCTAGCGGGGGTAAGGCAGTTCTTC. Protein: CAWSLAGVRQFF. The chain employs TRBV30 and TRBJ2-1; 10 bases agree with TRBD2. Germline-derived CDR1 and CDR2 are GTSNPN and SVGIG (reference sequence). This CDR3 spans 12 amino acids. V was pared by 2 bases and J by 12 bases, with 4 bases of the junction left unmatched.

This chain uses TRBV6-1 with TRBJ2-2; the match to TRBD1 covers 8 bases. CDR3 length: 15 amino acids. CDR1 MNHNS and CDR2 SASEGT come from the germline V gene. The V and J ends lost 6 bases and 7 bases, in that order; junction bases with no gene match: 10. DNA for the CDR3: TGTGCCAGCAGGCCCCAGGGGGCTTTTAGCGGGGAGCTGTTTTTT. Its translation is CASRPQGAFSGELFF.

This chain's CDR3 is CASSYSPENYGYTF. In nucleotides, the CDR3 is TGTGCCAGCAGTTACTCGCCCGAGAACTATGGCTACACCTTC. V usage is TRBV6-6 and J usage is TRBJ1-2; D ambiguous. Looked up from germline, CDR1 is MNHNY and CDR2 is SVGAGI (reference sequence). V was trimmed by 0 bases and J by 2 bases, leaving 7 bases between them. The CDR3 runs 14 residues.

This clone has a handful of counts. This CDR3 is CASSGLDQPQHF. The CDR3 bases are TGTGCCAGCTCAGGGTTGGATCAGCCCCAGCATTTT. V and J are TRBV5-6 and TRBJ1-5; D is possibly TRBD1 (5 bases). The CDR3 consists of 12 residues. The germline V gene has CDR1 SGHDT and CDR2 YYEEEE. Trimming took off 7 bases at V and 5 bases at J, with 10 bases between the two ends.